This is a list of T cell receptor beta chains from one sample in a study of cytomegalovirus exposure and HLA in healthy donors. The repertoire was sequenced with immunoSEQ multiplex PCR; TCRdb's copy has only in-frame clones and lacks some. The data contain about 150,000 clones, around 85% of them singletons. Specimen: PBMCs. These receptors were obtained from a male donor in good health and CMV-seronegative. Both conserved end residues are part of each CDR3. D genes are given only for firm matches. A row's size may be missing; if present it is once, few, many or a size class.

>TRBD1|TRBV5-1|15|TRBJ1-2|.
TGCGCCAGCAGCCCAAAGGGCTGGACAGGGGATGGCTACACCTTC
CASSPKGWTGDGYTF
>TRBD1|TRBV6-1|15|TRBJ1-1|.
TGTGCCAGCAGTGAAGCATCCGGGACAGTCACTGAAGCTTTCTTT
CASSEASGTVTEAFF
>TRBD1|TRBV4-3|13|TRBJ1-1|.
TGCGCCAGCAGCCAAGATAGGACAGGGGAAGCTTTCTTT
CASSQDRTGEAFF
>.|TRBV19|14|TRBJ1-5|.
TGTGCCAGTAGCCAGGGAACTCGCAATCAGCCCCAGCATTTT
CASSQGTRNQPQHF
>.|TRBV7-9|11|TRBJ2-7|.
TGTGCCAGCACCCATGGAGAGGAGCAGTACTTC
CASTHGEEQYF
>TRBD1|TRBV11-3|13|TRBJ2-5|.
TGTGCCAGCAGCTTAGAAGGGGGCTATGAGCAGTACTTC
CASSLEGGYEQYF
>TRBD2|TRBV10-3|16|TRBJ2-1|.
TGTGCCATCAGCGCTCCTCAGCGGGGGGCTTACAATGAGCAGTTCTTC
CAISAPQRGAYNEQFF
>.|TRBV15|18|TRBJ2-3|.
TGTGCCACCAGCAGAGATTCGGCAGGGTGGGGTAACAGTGATACGCAGTATTTT
CATSRDSAGWGNSDTQYF
>TRBD2|TRBV18|15|TRBJ2-7|.
TGTGCCAGCTCATGGACTAGCGGGGACCCCTACGAGCAGTACTTC
CASSWTSGDPYEQYF
>.|TRBV7-2|18|TRBJ2-1|.
TGTGCCAGCAGCCCCGCCTTGAGGCCCCTCGGTGGCTACAATGAGCAGTTCTTC
CASSPALRPLGGYNEQFF
>.|TRBV6-1|15|TRBJ2-5|.
TGTGCCAGCAGTGAAGCAACTCTCAGGGAAGAGACCCAGTACTTC
CASSEATLREETQYF
>TRBD1|TRBV5-1|16|TRBJ1-5|.
TGCGCCAGCAGCTTGGGTGGGACAGGGAAAGGTCAGCCCCAGCATTTT
CASSLGGTGKGQPQHF
>.|TRBV18|15|TRBJ1-1|.
TGTGCCAGCTCACCACTCGCGGAAATGAACACTGAAGCTTTCTTT
CASSPLAEMNTEAFF
>.|TRBV29-1|11|TRBJ2-5|.
TGCAGCGTGAACAGGGAAGAGACCCAGTACTTC
CSVNREETQYF
>TRBD1|TRBV19|14|TRBJ1-2|.
TGTGCCAGTAGCCGGGACAGGGGGCTCTATGGCTACACCTTC
CASSRDRGLYGYTF
>TRBD2|TRBV10-1|17|TRBJ2-7|.
TGCGCCGGCAGCCCCGGGACTAGCGGGGGATACTCCTACGAGCAGTACTTC
CAGSPGTSGGYSYEQYF
>.|TRBV5-4|14|TRBJ2-5|.
TGTGCCAGCAGCGACCAGAAGGGGCGGGAGACCCAGTACTTC
CASSDQKGRETQYF
>.|TRBV27|13|TRBJ2-5|few
TGTGCCAGCACCCCCCTCGGAGAAGAGACCCAGTACTTC
CASTPLGEETQYF
>.|TRBV2|13|TRBJ1-4|.
TGTGCCAGCAGCGGGAATTCAGGGGCAAAACTGTTTTTT
CASSGNSGAKLFF
>.|TRBV7-2|14|TRBJ1-2|.
TGTGCCAGCAGCCATCCAGGGTCCTACTATGGCTACACCTTC
CASSHPGSYYGYTF
>TRBD1|TRBV6-1|15|TRBJ1-5|.
TGTGCCATAAGGGGGAGGGACAGGGGCGATCAGCCCCAGCATTTT
CAIRGRDRGDQPQHF
>TRBD1|TRBV19|17|TRBJ1-6|.
TGTGCCAGTAGTATAAACCTCCTGGACAGGGTGGGTTCACCCCTCCACTTT
CASSINLLDRVGSPLHF
>TRBD1|TRBV5-6|14|TRBJ2-1|.
TGTGCCAGCAGCGCCTGGGACAGGACACTGGTGCAGTTCTTC
CASSAWDRTLVQFF
>.|TRBV5-4|15|TRBJ2-7|once
TGTGCCAGCAGTCCCGGGAGAACACCACGCTACGAGCAGTACTTC
CASSPGRTPRYEQYF
>TRBD1|TRBV6-1|15|TRBJ1-2|.
TGTGCCAGCAGTCCACAGGGACAGCTTCTTCGGGGCTACACCTTC
CASSPQGQLLRGYTF
>.|TRBV7-2|13|TRBJ1-6|.
TGTGCCAGCAGCTTACGACTTAGGGAGCCCCTCCACTTT
CASSLRLREPLHF
>.|TRBV21-1|15|TRBJ1-2|.
TGTGCCAGCAGCAAATGCAGGGATAAAAGCTATGGCTACACCTTC
CASSKCRDKSYGYTF
>.|TRBV6-1|15|TRBJ2-1|.
TGTGCCAGCAGTGAAGCGAGCCTGTTATACAATGAGCAGTTCTTC
CASSEASLLYNEQFF
>.|TRBV19|13|TRBJ1-5|.
TGTGCCAGTAGAAACAGGGATCCTCAGCCCCAGCATTTT
CASRNRDPQPQHF
>.|TRBV7-2|14|TRBJ1-2|.
TGTGCCAGCAGCCTCTCGACGGGAGGAACTGGCTACACCTTC
CASSLSTGGTGYTF
>TRBD1|TRBV9|15|TRBJ1-2|.
TGTGCCAGCAGCGCTCAGGACAGGGTCTCGGAAGGCTACACCTTC
CASSAQDRVSEGYTF
>.|TRBV7-9|14|TRBJ1-5|.
TGTGCCAGCAGCACGACAGGAAGCAATCAGCCCCAGCATTTT
CASSTTGSNQPQHF
>TRBD2|TRBV5-1|15|TRBJ2-5|.
TGCGCCAGCAGCTTGGCGGGGGGGACCCAAGAGACCCAGTACTTC
CASSLAGGTQETQYF
>.|TRBV6-1|15|TRBJ1-4|.
TGTGCCAGCAGTGAAGTCCGAGCAACTAATGAAAAACTGTTTTTT
CASSEVRATNEKLFF
>TRBD1|TRBV15|12|TRBJ1-2|.
TGTGCCACCAGCAAGACAGGGAGCGGCTACACCTTC
CATSKTGSGYTF